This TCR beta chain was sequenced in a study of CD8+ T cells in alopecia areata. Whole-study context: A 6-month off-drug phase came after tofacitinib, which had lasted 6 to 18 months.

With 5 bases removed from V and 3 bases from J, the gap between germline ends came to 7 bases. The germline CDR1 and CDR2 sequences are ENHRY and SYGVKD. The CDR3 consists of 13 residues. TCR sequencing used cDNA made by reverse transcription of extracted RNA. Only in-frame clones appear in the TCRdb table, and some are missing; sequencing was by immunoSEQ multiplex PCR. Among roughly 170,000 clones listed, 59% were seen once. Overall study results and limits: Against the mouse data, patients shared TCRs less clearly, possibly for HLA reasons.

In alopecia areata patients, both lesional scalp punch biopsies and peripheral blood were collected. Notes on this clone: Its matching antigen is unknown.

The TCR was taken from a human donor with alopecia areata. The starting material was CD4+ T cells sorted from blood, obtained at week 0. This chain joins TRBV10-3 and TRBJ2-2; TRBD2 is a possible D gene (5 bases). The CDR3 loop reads CAISSGYTGELFF. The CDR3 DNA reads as TGTGCCATCAGTAGCGGCTACACCGGGGAGCTGTTTTTT.